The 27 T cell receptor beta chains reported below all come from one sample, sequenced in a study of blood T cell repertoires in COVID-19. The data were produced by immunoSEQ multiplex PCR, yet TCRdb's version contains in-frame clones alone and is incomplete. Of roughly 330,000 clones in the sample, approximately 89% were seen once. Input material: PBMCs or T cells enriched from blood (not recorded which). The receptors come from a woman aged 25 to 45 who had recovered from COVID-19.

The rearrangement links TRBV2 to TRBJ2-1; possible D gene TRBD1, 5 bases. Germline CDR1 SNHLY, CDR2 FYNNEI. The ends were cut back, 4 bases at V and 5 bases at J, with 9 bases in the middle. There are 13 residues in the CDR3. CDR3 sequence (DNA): TGTGCCAGCAGTGGAGAGACAGACAATGAGCAGTTCTTC. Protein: CASSGETDNEQFF.

CDR3 sequence: CASSLQGLAGELFF. In DNA, the CDR3 is TGTGCCAGCAGCTTGCAGGGATTAGCCGGGGAGCTGTTTTTT. The genes are TRBV5-8 and TRBJ2-2, with a weak D call TRBD1 (5 bases). Germline values: CDR1 SGHTS, CDR2 YDEGEE. The V gene lost 1 base and the J gene lost 6 bases, with 10 bases spanning the gap. This CDR3 comprises 14 residues.

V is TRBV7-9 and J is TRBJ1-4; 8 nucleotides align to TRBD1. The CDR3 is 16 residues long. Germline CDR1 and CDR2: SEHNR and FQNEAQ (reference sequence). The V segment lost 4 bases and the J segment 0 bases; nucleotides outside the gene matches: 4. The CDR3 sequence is CASSSGQGATNEKLFF. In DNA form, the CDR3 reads TGTGCCAGCAGCTCCGGACAGGGAGCAACTAATGAAAAACTGTTTTTT. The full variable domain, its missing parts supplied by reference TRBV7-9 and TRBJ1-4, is DTGVSQNPRHKITKRGQNVTFRCDPISEHNRLYWYRQTLGQGPEFLTYFQNEAQLEKSRLLSDRFSAERPKGSFSTLEIQRTEQGDSAMYLCASSSGQGATNEKLFFGSGTQLSVL.

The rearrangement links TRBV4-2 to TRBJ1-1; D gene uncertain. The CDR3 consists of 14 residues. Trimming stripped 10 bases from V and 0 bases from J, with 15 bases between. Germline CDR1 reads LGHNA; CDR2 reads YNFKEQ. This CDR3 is CATRGDLLNTEAFF. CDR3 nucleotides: TGTGCCACGCGGGGAGACCTACTGAACACTGAAGCTTTCTTT.

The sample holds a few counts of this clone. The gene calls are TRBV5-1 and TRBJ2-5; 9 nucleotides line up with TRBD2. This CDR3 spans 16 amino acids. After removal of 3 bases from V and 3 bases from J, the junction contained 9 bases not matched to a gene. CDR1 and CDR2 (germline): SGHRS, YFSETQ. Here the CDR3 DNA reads TGCGCCAGCAGCTCCCCTAGCGGGGTAGATAAAGAGACCCAGTACTTC. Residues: CASSSPSGVDKETQYF.

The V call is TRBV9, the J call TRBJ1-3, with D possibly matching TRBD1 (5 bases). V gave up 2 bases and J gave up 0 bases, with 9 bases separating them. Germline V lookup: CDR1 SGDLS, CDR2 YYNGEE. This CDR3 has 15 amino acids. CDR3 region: CASSVQGFSGNTIYF. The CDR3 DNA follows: TGTGCCAGCAGCGTTCAGGGCTTCTCTGGAAACACCATATATTTT.

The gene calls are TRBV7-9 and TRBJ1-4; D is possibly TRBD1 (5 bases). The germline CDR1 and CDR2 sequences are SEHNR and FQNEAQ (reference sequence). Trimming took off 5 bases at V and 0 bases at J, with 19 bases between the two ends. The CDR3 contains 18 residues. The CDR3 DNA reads TGTGCCAGCAGCCCAAGGGGTTCGGGGGGTTCAACTAATGAAAAACTGTTTTTT. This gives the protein CASSPRGSGGSTNEKLFF. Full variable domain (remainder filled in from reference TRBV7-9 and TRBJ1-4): DTGVSQNPRHKITKRGQNVTFRCDPISEHNRLYWYRQTLGQGPEFLTYFQNEAQLEKSRLLSDRFSAERPKGSFSTLEIQRTEQGDSAMYLCASSPRGSGGSTNEKLFFGSGTQLSVL.

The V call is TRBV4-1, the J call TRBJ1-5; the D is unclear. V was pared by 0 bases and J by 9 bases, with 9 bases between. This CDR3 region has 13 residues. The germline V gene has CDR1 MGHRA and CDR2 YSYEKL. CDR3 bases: TGCGCCAGCAGCCAAGATCCCGGCGGGCCCCAGCATTTT. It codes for CASSQDPGGPQHF.

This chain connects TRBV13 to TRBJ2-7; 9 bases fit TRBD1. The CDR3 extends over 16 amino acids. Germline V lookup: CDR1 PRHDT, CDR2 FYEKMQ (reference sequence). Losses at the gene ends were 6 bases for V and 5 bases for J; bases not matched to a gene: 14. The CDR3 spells CASSLTDRGANDEQYF. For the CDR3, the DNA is TGTGCCAGCAGTCTAACAGACAGGGGGGCGAACGACGAGCAGTACTTC.

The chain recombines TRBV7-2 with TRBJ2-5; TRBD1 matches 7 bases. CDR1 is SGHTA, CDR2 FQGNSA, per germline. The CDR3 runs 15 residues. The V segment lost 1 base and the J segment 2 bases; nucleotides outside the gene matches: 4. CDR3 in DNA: TGTGCCAGCAGCTTAGAGGGACAGCTACAAGAGACCCAGTACTTC. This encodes CASSLEGQLQETQYF. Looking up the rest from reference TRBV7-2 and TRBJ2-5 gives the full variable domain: GAGVSQSPSNKVTEKGKDVELRCDPISGHTALYWYRQSLGQGLEFLIYFQGNSAPDKSGLPSDRFSAERTGGSVSTLTIQRTQQEDSAVYLCASSLEGQLQETQYFGPGTRLLVL.

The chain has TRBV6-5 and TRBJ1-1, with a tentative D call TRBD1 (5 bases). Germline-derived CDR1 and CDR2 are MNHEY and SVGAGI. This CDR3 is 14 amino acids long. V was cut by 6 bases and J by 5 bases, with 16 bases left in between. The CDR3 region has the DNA TGTGCCAGCAGGGGGGGATGGAGTGGGACTGAAGCTTTCTTT. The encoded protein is CASRGGWSGTEAFF.

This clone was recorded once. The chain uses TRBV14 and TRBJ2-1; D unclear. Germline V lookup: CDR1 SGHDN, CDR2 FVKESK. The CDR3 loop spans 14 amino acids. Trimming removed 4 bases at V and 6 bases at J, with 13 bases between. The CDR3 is CASSLAPTVNEQFF. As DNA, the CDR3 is TGTGCCAGCAGCCTGGCTCCCACCGTCAATGAGCAGTTCTTC.

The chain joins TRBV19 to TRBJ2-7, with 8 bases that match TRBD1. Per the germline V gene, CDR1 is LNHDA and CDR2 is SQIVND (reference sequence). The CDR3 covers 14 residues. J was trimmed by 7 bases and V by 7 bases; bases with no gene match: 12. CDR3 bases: TGTGCCAGTACTAAGGACAGGGCGGTGGGGGAGCAGTACTTC. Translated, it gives CASTKDRAVGEQYF.

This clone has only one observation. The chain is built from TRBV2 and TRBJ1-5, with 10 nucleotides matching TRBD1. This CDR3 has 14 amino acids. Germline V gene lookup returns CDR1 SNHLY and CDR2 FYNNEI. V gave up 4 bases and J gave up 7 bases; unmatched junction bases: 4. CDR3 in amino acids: CASSGGQGEQPQHF. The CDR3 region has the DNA TGTGCCAGCAGTGGTGGACAGGGGGAGCAGCCCCAGCATTTT.

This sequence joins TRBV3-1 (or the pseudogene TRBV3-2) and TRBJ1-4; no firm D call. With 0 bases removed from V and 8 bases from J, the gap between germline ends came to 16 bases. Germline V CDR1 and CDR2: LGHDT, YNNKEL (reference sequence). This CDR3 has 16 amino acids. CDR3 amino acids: CASSQEIVRGREKLFF. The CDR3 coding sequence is TGTGCCAGCAGCCAAGAAATCGTCCGGGGTCGGGAAAAACTGTTTTTT.

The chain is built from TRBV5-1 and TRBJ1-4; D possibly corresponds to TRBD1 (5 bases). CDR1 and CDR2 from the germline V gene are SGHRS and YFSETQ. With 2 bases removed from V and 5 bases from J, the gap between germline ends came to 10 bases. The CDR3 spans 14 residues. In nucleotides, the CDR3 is TGCGCCAGCAGCTTAGGAGGGGTGAATGAAAAACTGTTTTTT. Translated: CASSLGGVNEKLFF.

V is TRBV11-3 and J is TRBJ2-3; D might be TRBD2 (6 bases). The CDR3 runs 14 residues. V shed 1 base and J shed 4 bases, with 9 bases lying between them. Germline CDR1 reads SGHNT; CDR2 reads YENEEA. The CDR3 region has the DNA TGTGCCAGCAGCTTAGGAGCGGGCCCAGATACGCAGTATTTT. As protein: CASSLGAGPDTQYF.

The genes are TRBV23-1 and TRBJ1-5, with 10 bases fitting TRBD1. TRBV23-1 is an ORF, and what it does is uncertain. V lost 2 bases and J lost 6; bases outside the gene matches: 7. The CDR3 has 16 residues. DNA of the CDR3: TGCGCCAGCAGTCAACCACGGGACAGGGGCACTCAGCCCCAGCATTTT. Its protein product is CASSQPRDRGTQPQHF.

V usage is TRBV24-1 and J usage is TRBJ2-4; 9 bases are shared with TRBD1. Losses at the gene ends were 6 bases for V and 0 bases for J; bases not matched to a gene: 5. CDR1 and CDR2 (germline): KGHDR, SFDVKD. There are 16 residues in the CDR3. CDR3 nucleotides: TGTGCCACCAGTCAGACACAGGGGGCAGCCAAAAACATTCAGTACTTC. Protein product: CATSQTQGAAKNIQYF.

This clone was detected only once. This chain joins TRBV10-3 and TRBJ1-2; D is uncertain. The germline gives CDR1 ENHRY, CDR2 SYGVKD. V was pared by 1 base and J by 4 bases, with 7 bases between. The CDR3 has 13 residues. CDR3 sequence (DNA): TGTGCCATCAGTGAGTTATCGTTCTATGGCTACACCTTC. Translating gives CAISELSFYGYTF.

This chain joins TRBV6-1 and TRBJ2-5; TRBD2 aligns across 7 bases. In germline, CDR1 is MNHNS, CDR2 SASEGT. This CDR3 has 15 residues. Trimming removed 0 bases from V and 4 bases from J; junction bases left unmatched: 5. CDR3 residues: CASSEAGRWAETQYF. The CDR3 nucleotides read TGTGCCAGCAGTGAAGCCGGGAGGTGGGCAGAGACCCAGTACTTC.

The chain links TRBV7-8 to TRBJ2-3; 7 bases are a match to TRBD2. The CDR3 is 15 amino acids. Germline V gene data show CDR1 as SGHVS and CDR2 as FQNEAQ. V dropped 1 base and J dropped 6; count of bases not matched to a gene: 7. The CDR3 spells CASSLGGGLTDTQYF. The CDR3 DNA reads TGTGCCAGCAGCTTAGGGGGGGGTCTCACGGATACGCAGTATTTT.

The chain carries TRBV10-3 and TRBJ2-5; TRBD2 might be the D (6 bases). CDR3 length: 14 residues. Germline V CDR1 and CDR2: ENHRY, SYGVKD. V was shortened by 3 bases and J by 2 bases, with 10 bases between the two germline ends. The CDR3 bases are TGTGCCATCAGTGAACGGGGGAGGCAAGAGACCCAGTACTTC. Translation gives CAISERGRQETQYF.

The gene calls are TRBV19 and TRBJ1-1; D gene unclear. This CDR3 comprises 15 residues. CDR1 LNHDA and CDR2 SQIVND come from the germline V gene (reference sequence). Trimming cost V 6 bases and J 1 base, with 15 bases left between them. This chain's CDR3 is CASSPYHSPNTEAFF. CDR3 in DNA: TGTGCCAGTAGCCCATACCACAGTCCGAACACTGAAGCTTTCTTT.

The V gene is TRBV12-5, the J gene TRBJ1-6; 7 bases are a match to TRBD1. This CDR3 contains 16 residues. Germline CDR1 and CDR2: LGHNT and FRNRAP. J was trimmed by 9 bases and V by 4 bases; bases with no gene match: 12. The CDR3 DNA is TGTGCTAGTGGTTGGGGGACAGAAGACGTAGGTTCACCCCTCCACTTT. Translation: CASGWGTEDVGSPLHF.

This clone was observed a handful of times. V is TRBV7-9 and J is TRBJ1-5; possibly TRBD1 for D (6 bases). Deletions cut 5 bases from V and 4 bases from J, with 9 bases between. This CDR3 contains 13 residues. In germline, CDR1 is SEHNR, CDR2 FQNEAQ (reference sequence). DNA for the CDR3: TGTGCCAGCAGCCACCAGGGGAATCAGCCCCAGCATTTT. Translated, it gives CASSHQGNQPQHF.

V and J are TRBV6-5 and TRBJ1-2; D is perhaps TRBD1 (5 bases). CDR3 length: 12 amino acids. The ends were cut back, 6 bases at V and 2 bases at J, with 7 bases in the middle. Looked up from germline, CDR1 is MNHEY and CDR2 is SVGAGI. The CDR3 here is CASRRGNYGYTF. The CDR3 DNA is TGTGCCAGCAGGCGGGGGAACTATGGCTACACCTTC.